Presented here are 22 T cell receptor beta chains from one specimen sequenced in a study of blood T cell repertoires in COVID-19. The repertoire was sequenced with immunoSEQ multiplex PCR; TCRdb's copy has only in-frame clones and lacks some. The repertoire holds some 70,000 clones, with about 92% as singletons. The sequencing sample was made of peripheral blood. The receptors originated from a man aged 50 or older with COVID-19, enrolled during active disease.

DNA of the CDR3: TGCGCCAGCAGCTCGGGGAAGGTGCAGGGGTGGCAGACCCAGTACTTC. Residues: CASSSGKVQGWQTQYF. The rearrangement links TRBV5-1 to TRBJ2-5; weak D call: TRBD1 (6 bases). This CDR3 has 16 residues. V was clipped by 3 bases and J by 6 bases, with 21 bases between them. The germline V gene encodes CDR1 SGHRS and CDR2 YFSETQ.

This clone has only a few counts. The chain joins TRBV5-6 to TRBJ2-2, with 10 bases lining up with TRBD2. The germline V gene encodes CDR1 SGHDT and CDR2 YYEEEE. This CDR3 spans 15 amino acids. V lost 5 bases to trimming and J lost 5 bases; unmatched junction nucleotides: 6. CDR3 loop: CASRGAGGETGELFF. The CDR3 nucleotides read TGTGCCAGCAGGGGAGCGGGAGGGGAGACCGGGGAGCTGTTTTTT.

This chain connects TRBV12-3 or TRBV12-4 to TRBJ1-4, with D possibly being TRBD1 (6 bases). Trimming took off 6 bases at V and 7 bases at J, with 12 bases between the two ends. This CDR3 spans 13 amino acids. The CDR3 sequence is CASSLLTGEKLFF. The DNA of the CDR3 is TGTGCCAGCAGCTTGTTGACAGGTGAAAAACTGTTTTTT.

This chain uses TRBV7-9 with TRBJ2-4; tentatively, D is TRBD1 (6 bases). CDR1 and CDR2 from the germline V gene are SEHNR and FQNEAQ (reference sequence). The V end was cut by 3 bases, the J end by 0 bases, with 9 bases between. CDR3 length: 15 amino acids. CDR3 protein: CASSLGALAKNIQYF. The CDR3 DNA is TGTGCCAGCAGCTTGGGGGCCTTAGCCAAAAACATTCAGTACTTC. Together with reference TRBV7-9 and TRBJ2-4, the CDR3 gives the full variable domain: DTGVSQNPRHKITKRGQNVTFRCDPISEHNRLYWYRQTLGQGPEFLTYFQNEAQLEKSRLLSDRFSAERPKGSFSTLEIQRTEQGDSAMYLCASSLGALAKNIQYFGAGTRLSVL.

The chain joins TRBV2 to TRBJ1-6; a possible D gene is TRBD1 (5 bases). Trimming stripped 7 bases from V and 3 bases from J, with 7 bases between. CDR1 and CDR2 (germline): SNHLY, FYNNEI. CDR3 size: 13 residues. CDR3 protein: CASTDSYNSPLHF. In DNA form, the CDR3 reads TGTGCCAGCACCGACAGCTATAATTCACCCCTCCACTTT.

This rearrangement joins TRBV27 to TRBJ2-4; 11 bases align to TRBD2. Looked up from germline, CDR1 is MNHEY and CDR2 is SMNVEV (reference sequence). The CDR3 runs to 15 residues. The junction had 5 bases not matched to a gene; V was cut back by 4 bases and J by 6 bases. Written as DNA, the CDR3 is TGTGCCAGCAGTTCCACCGGGACTAGCGGAAACATTCAGTACTTC. As protein: CASSSTGTSGNIQYF.

The chain is built from TRBV2 and TRBJ1-1, with TRBD1 matching over 7 bases. The J segment lost 0 bases and the V segment lost 6 bases, leaving 1 base of the junction unmatched. CDR1 SNHLY and CDR2 FYNNEI come from the germline V gene. The CDR3 length is 13 residues. The CDR3 region has the DNA TGTGCCAGCAGGACAGGGTTGAACACTGAAGCTTTCTTT. Its protein is CASRTGLNTEAFF.

This chain links TRBV10-3 with TRBJ2-1, with 13 nucleotides matching TRBD2. Germline CDR1 and CDR2: ENHRY and SYGVKD. CDR3 length: 18 residues. The V segment lost 2 bases and the J segment 5 bases; nucleotides outside the gene matches: 9. The CDR3 spells CAISEIGLAGAGNNEQFF. CDR3 coding DNA: TGTGCCATCAGTGAGATAGGACTAGCGGGAGCAGGGAACAATGAGCAGTTCTTC.

J is TRBJ2-5 and V is TRBV6-2 or TRBV6-3; 13 positions match TRBD2. Germline CDR1 reads MNHEY; CDR2 reads SVGEGT. V shed 4 bases and J 4 bases; nucleotides not matched to a gene: 12. This CDR3 is built from 18 residues. CDR3 protein: CASSSIPWTSGRAETQYF. The CDR3 coding sequence is TGTGCCAGCAGTTCAATCCCTTGGACTAGCGGGAGAGCAGAGACCCAGTACTTC.

The chain employs TRBV29-1 and TRBJ2-3; 11 bases map to TRBD2. V dropped 3 bases and J dropped 3; count of bases not matched to a gene: 2. Germline V CDR1 and CDR2: SQVTM, ANQGSEA. This CDR3 contains 14 residues. The CDR3 sequence is CSVEPSGRTDTQYF. In DNA, the CDR3 is TGCAGCGTTGAGCCTAGCGGGAGGACAGATACGCAGTATTTT.

This sequence joins TRBV28 and TRBJ1-6, with 10 bases matching TRBD1. J was trimmed by 8 bases and V by 6 bases; bases with no gene match: 10. The CDR3 totals 16 residues. CDR1 MDHEN and CDR2 SYDVKM come from the germline V gene. The CDR3 DNA reads TGTGCCAGCAGACTCAGCTCCGGGACAGGGGATTCACCCCTCCACTTT. Translating it yields CASRLSSGTGDSPLHF.

The genes are TRBV19 and TRBJ1-2; 7 nucleotides line up with TRBD1. J gave up 4 bases and V 7 bases, and 9 bases lay outside the gene matches. CDR3 size: 14 residues. In germline, CDR1 is LNHDA, CDR2 SQIVND (reference sequence). CDR3 sequence: CASNLGGAGYGYTF. The CDR3 nucleotides are TGTGCCAGTAACCTAGGGGGCGCGGGCTATGGCTACACCTTC.

The rearrangement joins TRBV5-1 to TRBJ2-7, with a possible D match to TRBD1 (6 bases). Trimming left V 3 bases short and J 0 bases short, with 10 bases between. The CDR3 covers 14 residues. CDR1 is SGHRS, CDR2 YFSETQ, per germline. CDR3 bases: TGCGCCAGCAGCTCCCGGACAGTCTCCTACGAGCAGTACTTC. Protein: CASSSRTVSYEQYF.

The gene calls are TRBV7-2 and TRBJ2-1; D might be TRBD2 (5 bases). Per the germline V gene, CDR1 is SGHTA and CDR2 is FQGNSA. The CDR3 runs to 14 residues. Trimming pared 1 base from V and 14 bases from J, leaving 18 bases between. The CDR3 here is CASSLDQRIFLEFF. CDR3 DNA sequence: TGTGCCAGCAGCTTAGATCAGCGGATATTCCTGGAGTTCTTC.

The gene calls are TRBV30 and TRBJ1-1; 7 bases fit TRBD1. This CDR3 is 15 amino acids long. From germline, CDR1 is GTSNPN and CDR2 SVGIG (reference sequence). With 3 bases clipped from V and 5 bases from J, the junction kept 12 bases outside the gene matches. The CDR3 sequence is CAWRAFLTGETEAFF. DNA for the CDR3: TGTGCCTGGAGGGCATTTCTAACAGGGGAGACTGAAGCTTTCTTT.

The chain employs TRBV7-9 and TRBJ2-3, with D tentatively TRBD2 (5 bases). From germline, CDR1 is SEHNR and CDR2 FQNEAQ (reference sequence). V was pared by 7 bases and J by 5 bases, with 10 bases between. The CDR3 runs to 12 residues. CDR3 loop: CASTSAEDTQYF. CDR3 bases: TGTGCCAGCACCTCAGCGGAAGATACGCAGTATTTT.

The genes are TRBV15 and TRBJ1-1; TRBD1 matches at 9 bases. This CDR3 comprises 16 residues. Unmatched junction bases numbered 8, after V lost 3 bases and J lost 3 bases. CDR1 and CDR2 from the germline V gene are LNHNV and YYDKDF (reference sequence). The CDR3 sequence: CATSREKQGADTEAFF. CDR3 DNA: TGTGCCACCAGCAGGGAAAAACAGGGGGCTGACACTGAAGCTTTCTTT.

The chain couples TRBV6-4 to TRBJ2-2; D ambiguous. This CDR3 comprises 14 residues. V was pared by 5 bases and J by 1 base, with 8 bases between. Germline assignment: CDR1 MRHNA and CDR2 SNTAGT. CDR3 sequence reads: CASSRSLNTGELFF. In DNA form, the CDR3 reads TGTGCCAGCAGTAGAAGCTTGAACACCGGGGAGCTGTTTTTT.

V and J are TRBV7-9 and TRBJ1-4; TRBD1 agrees at 9 bases. This CDR3 comprises 15 residues. Germline loops: CDR1 SEHNR, CDR2 FQNEAQ (reference sequence). The V gene end was trimmed by 5 bases and the J gene end by 8 bases; junction bases not matched to a gene: 9. The CDR3 nucleotides are TGTGCCAGCAGCCCACCCGGGACAGGGCGGGAAAAACTGTTTTTT. Its protein product is CASSPPGTGREKLFF.

The V gene is TRBV28, the J gene TRBJ1-6, with TRBD1 identical over 7 bases. The CDR3 is made up of 15 amino acids. After removal of 5 bases from V and 14 bases from J, the junction contained 15 bases not matched to a gene. Germline values: CDR1 MDHEN, CDR2 SYDVKM. CDR3 sequence: CASSEDRTMGGTLHF. In DNA, the CDR3 is TGTGCCAGCAGTGAGGACAGGACCATGGGTGGGACCCTCCACTTT.

The gene calls are TRBV28 and TRBJ1-6; D might be TRBD1 (5 bases). The CDR3 totals 14 residues. CDR1 MDHEN and CDR2 SYDVKM come from the germline V gene. The V end lost 8 bases, the J end lost 14 bases, and 22 bases lay between the germline ends. CDR3 nucleotides: TGTGCCAGCGGAGGGACTCCCGAAAAGGACACCCTCCACTTT. Its translation is CASGGTPEKDTLHF.

In DNA form, the CDR3 reads TGTGCCAGCAGCTTAGACCAGTACCCTTTTACATACGAGCAGTACTTC. Its translation: CASSLDQYPFTYEQYF. V is TRBV7-9 and J is TRBJ2-7; D unresolved. V was pared by 1 base and J by 4 bases, with 17 bases between. Per the germline V gene, CDR1 is SEHNR and CDR2 is FQNEAQ (reference sequence). The CDR3 has 16 residues.